The present entry profiles one TCR beta chain with its context. Its recognized antigen is unknown. At one end, the junction sequence differs from germline, possibly due to a read error. Collaborating institutions collected whole blood in K2EDTA tubes following their own protocols. For TCRbeta analysis, collaborators shipped samples as frozen whole blood, isolated PBMCs, or DNA extracted from either of those sample types. The sample originates from a study of blood T cell repertoires in COVID-19 (TCRdb year 2020). As for the study more broadly: The collaborator samples originated in the United States, Italy and Spain and spanned the acute and convalescent phases of COVID-19. Deeply sampled blood TCRbeta repertoires from subjects exposed to, actively infected with, or recovered from COVID-19 were included in the dataset. The prospective study material was composed of cDNA or gDNA derived from T cells, B-cell-depleted T cells, or PBMCs. Nearly every sample came with metadata listing a de-identified subject ID, COVID-19 status, age in years and sex. HLA class I and class II types, where available, came from metadata supplied by the sample provider rather than from assay-based typing. The repertoires were released in a freely available public database intended as a resource for research on the immune response to SARS-CoV-2. The samples were drawn from two sources: the first 160 participants of the ongoing ImmuneRACE study, and 1,254 subjects contributed by 6 global collaborators. Study-level results and caveats: The quantity of clinical and demographic metadata differed by source and by participant and was supplied without curation.

The immunoSEQ Assay, a bias-controlled multiplex PCR, was used to amplify TCRbeta CDR3 regions from genomic DNA. The paper's processing steps were these. Within the assay, amplification of reference gene primers was used to estimate how many nucleated cells each sample contained. To quantify the absolute abundance of each unique TCRbeta CDR3 rearrangement, sequence reads were collapsed and filtered. For each sample, productive Simpson clonality was calculated as the square root of Simpson's diversity index across productive rearrangements. In its TCRdb copy, this immuneACCESS table keeps in-frame sequences only and misses some clones. Where compared with another copy, unresolved V genes explain less than half of these, and the others have no known cause. For V, J and clone size, that table is used; D and trimming come from the DNA. This sample holds about 280,000 clones; 70% to 90% were observed only once. Approximately 5% of the sample lies in the top ten.

Material: peripheral blood. The receptor was isolated from a man in his fifties or sixties with active or convalescent COVID-19.

The CDR3 corresponds to CACSDCYSNQPQHF. The bases are TGTGCCTGCAGTGACTGTTATAGCAATCAGCCCCAGCATTTT. Here the chain combines TRBV2 and TRBJ1-5, with no reliable assignment of the D segment. The CDR3 sequence holds 14 residues, the cysteine and phenylalanine included. Only CDR3 DNA remains: 42 bases, in frame from the first base. CDR1 SNHLY and CDR2 FYNNEI were looked up in the germline V gene.